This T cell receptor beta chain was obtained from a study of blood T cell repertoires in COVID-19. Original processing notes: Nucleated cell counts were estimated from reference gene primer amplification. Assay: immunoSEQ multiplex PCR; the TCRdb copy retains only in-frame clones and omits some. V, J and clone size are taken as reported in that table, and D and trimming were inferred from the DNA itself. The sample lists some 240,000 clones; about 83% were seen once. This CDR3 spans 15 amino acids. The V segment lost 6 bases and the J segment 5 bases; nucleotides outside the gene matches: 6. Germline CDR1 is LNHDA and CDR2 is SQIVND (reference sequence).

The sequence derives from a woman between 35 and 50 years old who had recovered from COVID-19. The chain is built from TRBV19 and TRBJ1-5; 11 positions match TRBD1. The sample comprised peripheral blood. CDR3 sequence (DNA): TGTGCCAGTAGGGGGACAGGGGGATATCATCAGCCCCAGCATTTT. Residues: CASRGTGGYHQPQHF.